Listed here are 18 T cell receptor beta chains from one sample, sequenced in a study of blood T cell repertoires in COVID-19 (dated by TCRdb to 2020 to 2021). Libraries were constructed by the immunoSEQ multiplex PCR assay. Drawn from immuneACCESS, this table holds only the in-frame rearrangements with V and J called that TCRdb kept. Clones are partly lost; checked studies trace under half to an unresolved V gene and leave the rest unexplained. Counted in this sample were about 140,000 clones; approximately 86% of them appeared once. About 1.5% of the sample is held by the ten biggest clonotypes. Material for sequencing was peripheral blood. The origin of the receptors is a woman aged 55-75 years with acute or convalescent COVID-19.

V is TRBV7-2 and J is TRBJ2-1; TRBD2 is a possible D gene (6 bases). Looked up from germline, CDR1 is SGHTA and CDR2 is FQGNSA. This CDR3 has 17 amino acids. Trimming shortened V by 2 bases and J by 5 bases, and 19 bases separated the two germline ends. CDR3 protein: CASSLNGGWGVNNEQFF. The CDR3 DNA reads as TGTGCCAGCAGCTTAAACGGGGGATGGGGGGTAAACAATGAGCAGTTCTTC.

The rearrangement uses TRBV19 and TRBJ1-2, with D unresolved. Deletions cut 7 bases from V and 4 bases from J, with 13 bases between. This CDR3 is 13 amino acids long. Germline V gene sequence: CDR1 LNHDA, CDR2 SQIVND (reference sequence). The CDR3 nucleotides read TGTGCCAGTATGGTAAGCGGCGCCTATGGCTACACCTTC. This sequence encodes CASMVSGAYGYTF. The full variable domain, with the rest looked up from reference TRBV19 and TRBJ1-2, is DGGITQSPKYLFRKEGQNVTLSCEQNLNHDAMYWYRQDPGQGLRLIYYSQIVNDFQKGDIAEGYSVSREKKESFPLTVTSAQKNPTAFYLCASMVSGAYGYTFGSGTRLTVV.

The chain employs TRBV6-5 and TRBJ1-1; no definite D call. The germline CDR1 and CDR2 sequences are MNHEY and SVGAGI. This CDR3 has 12 amino acids. V lost 5 bases and J 4 bases, leaving 8 bases between the germline ends. In DNA, the CDR3 is TGTGCCAGCAGTACCGACACCACTGAAGCTTTCTTT. Translated, it gives CASSTDTTEAFF.

The genes are TRBV24-1 and TRBJ1-2, with 8 bases aligning to TRBD1. CDR1 KGHDR and CDR2 SFDVKD come from the germline V gene. With V trimmed by 4 bases and J by 6 bases, 9 bases remained unmatched. The CDR3 loop spans 15 amino acids. CDR3 protein: CATSDPRTGLHGYTF. Here the CDR3 DNA reads TGTGCCACCAGTGACCCCCGGACAGGGCTCCATGGCTACACCTTC.

The table lists this clone with a few counts. CDR3 residues: CASRPTGGFDDTIYF. CDR3 nucleotides: TGTGCCAGCAGGCCTACAGGGGGCTTTGACGACACCATATATTTT. The chain is built from TRBV6-2 or TRBV6-3 and TRBJ1-3; 9 positions agree with TRBD1. The germline CDR1 and CDR2 sequences are MNHEY and SVGEGT. J gave up 8 bases and V 6 bases, and 11 bases lay outside the gene matches. CDR3 length equals 15 residues.

This clone was seen a few times. The DNA of the CDR3 is TGTGCCAGCAGCTTCGGACGGGGGGCGAACACTGAAGCTTTCTTT. This sequence encodes CASSFGRGANTEAFF. The J gene is TRBJ1-1, the V gene TRBV11-1, with D maybe TRBD1 (6 bases). The CDR3 is 15 amino acids. The V and J ends lost 3 bases and 1 base respectively, with 12 bases between them. The germline CDR1 and CDR2 sequences are SGHAT and FQDESV (reference sequence).

This clone came up once. The chain is built from TRBV5-6 and TRBJ1-5; tentatively, D is TRBD1 (5 bases). The CDR3 has 14 residues. V lost 3 bases to trimming and J lost 3 bases, with 10 bases between them. Germline V gene lookup returns CDR1 SGHDT and CDR2 YYEEEE. CDR3: CASSSDSLNQPQHF. The CDR3 nucleotides read TGTGCCAGCAGCTCCGACAGTCTCAATCAGCCCCAGCATTTT.

The CDR3 protein is CASSPAGQILYGYTF. The CDR3 bases are TGTGCCAGCAGCCCCGCGGGACAGATTCTCTATGGCTACACCTTC. The J gene is TRBJ1-2, the V gene TRBV7-2, with 7 nucleotides matching TRBD1. CDR3 length equals 15 residues. The V gene end was trimmed by 5 bases and the J gene end by 4 bases; junction bases not matched to a gene: 10. Germline V gives CDR1 SGHTA, CDR2 FQGNSA.

This chain joins TRBV5-1 and TRBJ2-7; D remains ambiguous. From germline, CDR1 is SGHRS and CDR2 YFSETQ. Trimming took off 5 bases at V and 0 bases at J, with 9 bases between the two ends. CDR3 length: 13 residues. The CDR3 DNA follows: TGCGCCAGCAGGCCGAGTAGCTCCTACGAGCAGTACTTC. This encodes CASRPSSSYEQYF.

The chain links TRBV29-1 to TRBJ1-3, with a tentative D call TRBD1 (6 bases). The germline V and J ends were trimmed by 5 bases and 4 bases, with 12 bases remaining between them. This CDR3 spans 13 amino acids. The germline gives CDR1 SQVTM, CDR2 ANQGSEA. CDR3 in amino acids: CSVSTGTGNTIYF. The DNA for the CDR3 is TGCAGCGTTTCAACAGGGACAGGAAACACCATATATTTT.

The chain combines TRBV5-1 with TRBJ1-2, with D perhaps matching TRBD1 (5 bases). Trimming removed 4 bases from V and 3 bases from J, with 10 bases in between. Per germline, CDR1 SGHRS and CDR2 YFSETQ. This CDR3 comprises 13 residues. CDR3 in DNA: TGCGCCAGCAGCGCGCAGGGTGACTATGGCTACACCTTC. Translated: CASSAQGDYGYTF. Full variable domain (outside the CDR3, taken from reference TRBV5-1 and TRBJ1-2): KAGVTQTPRYLIKTRGQQVTLSCSPISGHRSVSWYQQTPGQGLQFLFEYFSETQRNKGNFPGRFSGRQFSNSRSEMNVSTLELGDSALYLCASSAQGDYGYTFGSGTRLTVV.

This rearrangement joins TRBV2 to TRBJ2-2; TRBD1 agrees at 8 bases. The CDR3 totals 12 residues. V was pared by 11 bases and J by 8 bases, with 7 bases of the junction left unmatched. Germline assignment: CDR1 SNHLY and CDR2 FYNNEI. In DNA, the CDR3 is TGTGCCGGCCGTCAGGGGGCTGGGGAGCTGTTTTTT. Protein sequence: CAGRQGAGELFF.

This clone was detected only a few times. The V and J genes are TRBV6-6 and TRBJ2-2, with no clear D. Germline values: CDR1 MNHNY, CDR2 SVGAGI (reference sequence). Trimming took off 6 bases at V and 2 bases at J, with 13 bases between the two ends. This CDR3 region has 15 residues. CDR3 sequence (DNA): TGTGCCAGCAGCCTAGGTCCGTTAAACACCGGGGAGCTGTTTTTT. Its protein product is CASSLGPLNTGELFF.

The chain links TRBV7-2 to TRBJ2-6; D gene unclear. The CDR3 is 17 residues long. CDR1 is SGHTA, CDR2 FQGNSA, per germline. Deletions cut 1 base from V and 0 bases from J, with 10 bases between. The CDR3: CASSLDLASSGANVLTF. CDR3 nucleotide sequence: TGTGCCAGCAGCTTAGATTTGGCCTCCTCTGGGGCCAACGTCCTGACTTTC.

The rearrangement links TRBV12-5 to TRBJ2-3; D gene uncertain. CDR3 length equals 14 residues. Trimming removed 5 bases at V and 1 base at J, with 10 bases between. Germline loops: CDR1 LGHNT, CDR2 FRNRAP. The CDR3: CASGPSARTDTQYF. As DNA, the CDR3 is TGTGCTAGTGGTCCAAGCGCCCGCACAGATACGCAGTATTTT.

This clone has more than one count but fewer than ten. The chain links TRBV3-1 (or the pseudogene TRBV3-2) to TRBJ2-1; 7 bases agree with TRBD1. Germline values: CDR1 LGHDT, CDR2 YNNKEL (reference sequence). The CDR3 is 15 residues long. V shed 0 bases and J 4 bases; nucleotides not matched to a gene: 3. The CDR3 DNA sequence: TGTGCCAGCAGCCAAGAACAGGGGTGGTACAATGAGCAGTTCTTC. This sequence encodes CASSQEQGWYNEQFF.

This rearrangement joins TRBV7-9 to TRBJ1-1, with 8 positions matching TRBD1. Germline values: CDR1 SEHNR, CDR2 FQNEAQ (reference sequence). Losses at the gene ends were 4 bases for V and 2 bases for J; bases not matched to a gene: 6. CDR3 length: 15 residues. CDR3: CASSSGQGVNTEAFF. The CDR3 DNA is TGTGCCAGCAGCTCTGGACAGGGCGTAAACACTGAAGCTTTCTTT.

V gene TRBV2 combines with J gene TRBJ2-7; the match to TRBD1 covers 9 bases. The CDR3 is 13 amino acids. After removal of 9 bases from V and 3 bases from J, the junction contained 6 bases not matched to a gene. Germline values: CDR1 SNHLY, CDR2 FYNNEI. The CDR3 bases are TGTGCCAGTAGGACAGGGGTTCTCTACGAGCAGTACTTC. Translated, it gives CASRTGVLYEQYF.